The entry below gives a single T cell receptor (beta chain) sequence along with its context. Its matching antigen is unknown. This entry comes from a study of T cells in Graves' hyperthyroidism and ophthalmopathy. In the study overall: It was at initial diagnosis, before any treatment, that peripheral blood was collected.

Amplified TCR beta CDR3 regions came from RNA transcripts. First-round RT-PCR of the TCR CDR3 relied on the HTBI primer set. TCRdb recomputed calls from the multiplex PCR reads with MiXCR, one row per CDR3 protein. This table holds about 500,000 distinct CDR3 sequences, about 15% found once. Thyroid ultrasound and orbital computed tomography, with clinical symptoms and serum thyroxine and TRAb, informed diagnoses. Study-wide results and caveats: Clonotypes that were expanded in thyroid above 0.001 mostly appeared in blood too. Stable hyperthyroidism and ophthalmopathy were separated using 13 V-J signatures.

The sequencing sample was made of blood. The sequence was collected from a woman aged 18-30 years with Graves' ophthalmopathy.

The CDR3 DNA is TGTGCCAGCAGCGCTGGGGGAACCGGGGAGCTGTTTTTT. It translates to CASSAGGTGELFF. The genes are TRBV11-2 and TRBJ2-2; the D call may be TRBD1 or TRBD2 (5 bases each). The ends were cut back, 5 bases at V and 5 bases at J, with 9 bases in the middle. Germline values: CDR1 SGHAT, CDR2 FQNNGV. This CDR3 contains 13 residues.